This section outlines one TCR beta chain sequence together with its context. CDR1 and CDR2 (germline): SNHLY, FYNNEI. Trimming took off 8 bases at V and 8 bases at J, with 21 bases between the two ends. The CDR3 length is 14 residues. The data derive from a study of blood T cell repertoires in COVID-19. Looking at the study overall: From the United States, Italy and Spain came samples of acute and convalescent COVID-19. The cDNA or gDNA used as material had been derived from T cells, B-cell-depleted T cells, or PBMCs.

In the source study's methods: From reference gene primer amplification, estimates of nucleated cell counts were derived. Here immunoSEQ multiplex PCR was the method, and the copy in TCRdb shows in-frame clones only, minus some. V, J and clone size are those of that table, while D and trimming were read from the DNA. The repertoire holds 70,000 to 90,000 clones, with 84% as singletons. The chain recombines TRBV2 with TRBJ1-2; a possible D gene is TRBD1 (5 bases). This sequence was found in a human donor in a cohort sampled during active COVID-19. The sample consisted of peripheral blood. Written as DNA, the CDR3 is TGTGCCAGCGTGGCAGGGAAGGGGAGGGAAGGCTACACCTTC. The encoded protein is CASVAGKGREGYTF.